The rows below give T cell receptor beta chains drawn from one sample of a study of blood T cell repertoires in COVID-19. Only in-frame clones appear in the TCRdb table, and some are missing; sequencing was by immunoSEQ multiplex PCR. In the table there are 99,000 or so clones, 85% to 90% of which are singletons. Sequenced material: peripheral blood. The receptor set was obtained from a man aged 50-59 years with acute or convalescent COVID-19. The CDR3 runs from the conserved cysteine through the conserved F or W. D genes are given only for firm matches. The size of a clone is reported for some rows only, either as once, few or many, or as a class for expanded clones.

TRBJ2-1	TRBV19	-	-	TGTGCCAGTAGTATCACCCGCCAGGGCCCTTACAATGAGCAGTTCTTC	CASSITRQGPYNEQFF
TRBJ1-3	TRBV5-4	TRBD1	-	TGTGCCAGCAGCGTCCCCGGGACAGAGAGCTCTGGAAACACCATATATTTT	CASSVPGTESSGNTIYF
TRBJ2-5	TRBV13	TRBD2	-	TGTGCCAGCAGCCCAGCGGGAGGACCACAAGAGACCCAGTACTTC	CASSPAGGPQETQYF
TRBJ1-1	TRBV5-1	-	-	TGCGCCAGCAGCTTGGAGGGGATCGCTTTCTTT	CASSLEGIAFF
TRBJ2-1	TRBV10-3	-	-	TGTGCCATCAGGCCTTCTAGCGAGGGACGGCAGTTCTTC	CAIRPSSEGRQFF
TRBJ2-7	TRBV28	-	-	TGTGCCAGCAGTTTATTAGATCGGCTAGGGGCGAGCGAGCAGTACTTC	CASSLLDRLGASEQYF
TRBJ2-1	TRBV30	TRBD2	-	TGTGCCTGGAGTGTAACTAGCGGGAGCCATGAGCAGTTCTTC	CAWSVTSGSHEQFF
TRBJ2-1	TRBV19	-	-	TGTGCCAGTAGTATAGTTCTAGAGTACAATGAGCAGTTCTTC	CASSIVLEYNEQFF
TRBJ1-4	TRBV2	TRBD1	-	TGTGCCAGCAGGGGACAGGGTCGGGTTGGAAAACTGTTTTTT	CASRGQGRVGKLFF
TRBJ2-5	TRBV5-1	TRBD2	few	TGCGCCAGCAGCTTGACAGCGGGAGTTGCGCCCCAGTACTTC	CASSLTAGVAPQYF
TRBJ2-5	TRBV10-3	-	-	TGTGCCATCAGTGAAACGGGGGAAGGGGTCGGGGAGACCCAGTACTTC	CAISETGEGVGETQYF
TRBJ2-7	TRBV20-1	TRBD1	few	TGCAGTGCTAGTGACAGGGGGCCCTACGAGCAGTACTTC	CSASDRGPYEQYF
TRBJ1-3	TRBV3-1/TRBV3-2	-	once	TGTGCCAGCAGCAGCGCCGGGGGGGACTTATATTTT	CASSSAGGDLYF
TRBJ2-7	TRBV5-1	TRBD2	-	TGCGCCAGCAGCTCGGGACTAGCGGGAGGCGAGCAGTACTTC	CASSSGLAGGEQYF
TRBJ2-1	TRBV5-1	TRBD1	-	TGCGCCAGCAGCCAGGGACAGGGGGCTGGGAATGAGCAGTTCTTC	CASSQGQGAGNEQFF
TRBJ2-3	TRBV15	-	-	TGTGCCACCAGCAGAACCTTATCACGGACAGATACGCAGTATTTT	CATSRTLSRTDTQYF
TRBJ2-1	TRBV7-3	-	-	TGTGCCAGCAGCTCCAGACTGAGCTCCTACAATGAGCAGTTCTTC	CASSSRLSSYNEQFF
TRBJ2-3	TRBV24-1	TRBD2	-	TGTGCCACCAGTGATTTCTCTAGCGGGAGGTTCGATACGCAGTATTTT	CATSDFSSGRFDTQYF
TRBJ2-1	TRBV23-1	TRBD2	-	TGCGCCAGCAGTCAGTCCGGGACTAGCGGAAGGAATGAGCAGTTCTTC	CASSQSGTSGRNEQFF
TRBJ2-7	TRBV3-1/TRBV3-2	-	-	TGTGCCAGCAGCCAAGGTCCCGCTAGCCGGGAGCAGTACTTC	CASSQGPASREQYF
TRBJ1-2	TRBV2	-	-	TGTGCCAGCAGTGAAGCCCCGACAGTCAACTATGGCTACACCTTC	CASSEAPTVNYGYTF
TRBJ2-3	TRBV28	-	-	TGTGCCAGCAGTCTAGGGGGACGGCCAGATACGCAGTATTTT	CASSLGGRPDTQYF
TRBJ2-1	TRBV30	TRBD2	-	TGTGCCTGGAGTGCTATAACCGGGACTAAGAATGAGCAGTTCTTC	CAWSAITGTKNEQFF
TRBJ2-7	TRBV6-5	-	-	TGTGCCAGCAGTTACTCGATCCGGGATCCCTACGAGCAGTACTTC	CASSYSIRDPYEQYF
TRBJ2-3	TRBV19	TRBD1	-	TGTGCCAGTAGTTCGACAGGGGGCACAGATACGCAGTATTTT	CASSSTGGTDTQYF
TRBJ2-1	TRBV18	-	-	TGTGCCAGCTCACCACTTCAGGGCTCCTACAATGAGCAGTTCTTC	CASSPLQGSYNEQFF
TRBJ2-3	TRBV27	TRBD2	once	TGTGCCAGCAGTCTCGGACTAGCGGGAGCTGAAGATACGCAGTATTTT	CASSLGLAGAEDTQYF
TRBJ2-1	TRBV6-4	TRBD2	few	TGTGCCAGCAGTCAGAGACTAGCGGGAAAGGTTGAGCAGTTCTTC	CASSQRLAGKVEQFF
TRBJ2-2	TRBV11-2	-	-	TGTGCCAGCAGCTTAGAGGAGGGGGCTCTTCCGAACACCGGGGAGCTGTTTTTT	CASSLEEGALPNTGELFF
TRBJ2-7	TRBV4-1	-	-	TGCGCCAGCAGCCAAGTCCAGACAGGCTCCTACGAGCAGTACTTC	CASSQVQTGSYEQYF
TRBJ2-7	TRBV9	TRBD1	-	TGTGCCAGCAGCGTAGCAGCGACAGGGGGCATGTACGAGCAGTACTTC	CASSVAATGGMYEQYF
TRBJ1-5	TRBV30	TRBD1	-	TGTGCCTGGAGTGTAGGACAGGGGGTTCATCAGCCCCAGCATTTT	CAWSVGQGVHQPQHF
TRBJ1-1	TRBV11-3	TRBD1	-	TGTGCCAGCAGCCGTACAGGGGGCACTGAAGCTTTCTTT	CASSRTGGTEAFF
TRBJ2-7	TRBV5-5	TRBD2	once	TGTGCCAGCACTCGGAGGACTAGCACATACGAGCAGTACTTC	CASTRRTSTYEQYF
TRBJ2-1	TRBV25-1	-	-	TGTGCCAGCAGTGAATACGGGGGGCGTGAGCAGTTCTTC	CASSEYGGREQFF
TRBJ2-6	TRBV25-1	-	once	TGTGCCAGCAGTGACAGGGGCTCTATCTCTGGGGCCAACGTCCTGACTTTC	CASSDRGSISGANVLTF
TRBJ2-5	TRBV4-1	-	-	TGCGCCAGCAGCCTGAGTCCAACGCCGGAGACCCAGTACTTC	CASSLSPTPETQYF
TRBJ2-7	TRBV12-5	TRBD2	-	TGTGCTAGAAAATCATTCTGGCGGGAGAGGGACGAGCAGTACTTC	CARKSFWRERDEQYF